The clone carrying this T cell receptor beta chain appeared many times. This record belongs to a study of neurological immune-mediated disorders. As for the cDNA, it was generated by 5'RACE with 10-nucleotide random UMIs. One entry per CDR3 protein results from TCRdb running MiXCR on the 5' RACE reads. The sample records roughly 60,000 distinct CDR3 sequences, about 10% being singletons. This receptor was taken from a man aged 55 to 69 in good health. Material: PBMCs.

For the CDR3, the DNA is TGCAGTGTCCTGCGCACCCACAGGGTCTCAGGCCCCCTCTACGAGCAGTACTTC. Translated: CSVLRTHRVSGPLYEQYF. The chain combines TRBV20-1 with TRBJ2-7, with D maybe TRBD1 (6 bases). The V end was cut by 7 bases, the J end by 3 bases, with 31 bases between. This CDR3 region has 18 residues. CDR1 is DFQATT, CDR2 SNEGSKA, per germline (reference sequence).